The clone carrying this T cell receptor beta chain has at least ten counts. The antigen remains undetermined. The V end lost 4 bases, the J end lost 4 bases, and 16 bases lay between the germline ends. The CDR3 loop spans 14 amino acids. The germline CDR1 and CDR2 sequences are SQVTM and ANQGSEA. The sample belongs to a study of T-cell reconstitution after alpha-beta-depleted transplantation in children. General study findings and limits: Two months or so post-transplant, alpha-beta T cells reportedly derived from several hundred expanded graft clones. The origin of high day-60 TCRbeta diversity in some patients lay in surviving recipient T cells and thymic progenitors. A year had passed since transplant, and T-cell counts and diversity by then came mostly from newly produced T cells.

Construction of the TCRbeta library involved unique molecular identifiers. A single record per CDR3 protein comes from TCRdb applying MiXCR to the PCR reads. This table holds some 190,000 distinct CDR3 sequences, 11% found once. The sample in question was PBMCs, obtained before TCRalphabeta/CD19-depleted stem cell transplant. This chain connects TRBV29-1 to TRBJ1-1; possible D gene TRBD1, 6 bases. This receptor was obtained from a boy aged 2 to 10 with acute myeloid leukemia, due to receive a stem cell transplant. In DNA, the CDR3 is TGCAGCGTTGGTCCCCGGGGAGGGGGCACTGAAGCTTTCTTT. It codes for CSVGPRGGGTEAFF.